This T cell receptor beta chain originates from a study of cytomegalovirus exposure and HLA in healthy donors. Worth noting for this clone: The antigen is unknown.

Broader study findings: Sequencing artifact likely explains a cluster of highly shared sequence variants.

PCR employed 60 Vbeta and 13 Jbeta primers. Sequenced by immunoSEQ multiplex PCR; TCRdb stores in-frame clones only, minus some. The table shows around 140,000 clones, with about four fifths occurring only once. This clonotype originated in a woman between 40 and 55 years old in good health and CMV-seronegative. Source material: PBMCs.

CDR3 in amino acids: CASSPQTGFTEAFF. The CDR3 coding sequence is TGTGCCAGCAGTCCCCAGACAGGTTTCACTGAAGCTTTCTTT. The chain recombines TRBV27 with TRBJ1-1; perhaps TRBD1 as D (6 bases). Trimming took 5 bases from V and 4 from J, leaving 14 bases between them. CDR3 length: 14 residues. Germline assignment: CDR1 MNHEY and CDR2 SMNVEV (reference sequence).